This T cell receptor (beta chain) appears in the sequencing data of a study of cytomegalovirus exposure and HLA in healthy donors (dated by TCRdb to the late 2010s). Study-level background: In an earlier analysis of roughly 590 of the donors, around 290 Gb of sequence data and some 100 million unique TCR beta sequences from 180 million or so T cells were reported. Donor age, sex, ethnicity and CMV serostatus were collected together with the repertoire data. To predict cytomegalovirus infection status, the study brought together high-throughput TCR immunosequencing, statistical association of individual TCRs with disease status, and machine learning. A later analysis re-analyzed previously published TCR beta repertoires from approximately 700 donors and added high-resolution HLA genotyping to study TCR occurrence patterns. An earlier analysis of roughly 600 of the donors used high-throughput TCR beta sequencing to judge whether each TCR beta V gene segment behaved as functional or pseudogenic. In addition to the first cohort of roughly 700 subjects, a separate validation cohort of 120 different subjects was used. Among over 350 genotyped donors of the cohort, an average of approximately 230,000 unique TCR beta nucleotide sequences were sequenced per donor, roughly 20% of them non-productive. The aim of the study was to test whether cataloging public T cell receptors could identify signatures of past pathogen exposure. Because of strong linkage in the cohort, four to six DR-DQ haplotypes were treated as single units for association and clustering. The T cell repertoires of some 700 subjects were profiled by immunosequencing and related to cytomegalovirus serostatus. The later analysis used no new phenotypic data to find candidate immune exposures, relying instead on TCR beta sequences and their occurrence across donors. In a later genetic analysis, genome-wide SNP genotypes for about three fifths of the roughly 670 donors were used, and that subset was treated as a discovery cohort. Among the roughly 400 genotyped donors, around 79% belonged to the genetic ancestry cluster associated with self-reported Caucasian donors. Roughly 300 gigabases of sequencing data and 70 million to 85 million unique TCR sequences were included in an early release covering 550 to 800 HLA-typed donors. Typing coverage varied by locus: about 629-640 donors for A, B, C, DRB1 and DQB1; 500 to 550 for DQA1; some 610 for DPA1; roughly 450 for DPB1. All discovery cohort repertoires had been generated on a single sequencing platform. HLA typing included class I and class II loci at four-digit resolution. Study-wide findings and limitations: At a false discovery rate of 0.05, a later analysis linked 15,000 to 20,000 TCR beta sequences to specific HLA alleles. An association between a missense DCLRE1C variant and V-gene and J-gene trimming of TCR beta chains was found in a later genetic analysis and replicated in an independent cohort. Cytomegalovirus status was reported to be diagnosed by the classifier with high specificity and sensitivity in both the original and validation cohorts. In this cohort, only TCR beta chains were sequenced, and detectable features were limited by the absence of alpha or paired-chain data. Correlated functional status among segregating V segments might be attributable to linkage disequilibrium, but an unknown experimental factor could not be ruled out. For the cohort, immune exposure information was limited to CMV serostatus. Several of the top co-occurrence clusters appeared to be linked to parvovirus B19, influenza, CMV and Epstein-Barr virus, according to a later analysis. In an earlier analysis of several hundred of the donors, most TCR beta V segments were observed in productive rearrangements about 90% or about 30% of the time, broadly matching IMGT annotations. Most TCR sequences were seen in very few donors, while some public TCRs were found in many individuals. A later genetic analysis reported fewer N-insertions in productive TCRs among donors in an Asian-associated ancestry cluster than the roughly 700-donor mean. Because counts were too low, approximately 15 rarely observed V segments, including chromosome 9 orphons, were excluded from the earlier analysis of several hundred of the donors. A further reported finding was that TCR beta sequences accurately predicted the HLA-A and HLA-B alleles for most subjects in the first cohort. A later analysis found that HLA-associated TCR beta chains were more clonally expanded and had lower generation probabilities than equally common non-associated chains. A cluster of highly shared sequence variants was judged likely to be a technical artifact of the sequencing pipeline. Some IMGT-functional V segments, including TRBV6-2 and TRBV6-3, could not be told apart with the 87-base-pair reads, so those segments were excluded. In the study, some 160 TCR beta chains were listed as associated with cytomegalovirus. Because HLA typing was missing for some donors at each locus, association tests included only the typed subset. The authors suggested that the approach could potentially be extended to other disease states and immunological phenotypes. A later analysis found that most CMV-associated TCR beta chains appeared HLA-restricted, with HLA associations seemingly driven largely by CMV exposure. Three of the identified cytomegalovirus-associated TCR beta chains were confirmed in vitro to be specific for cytomegalovirus antigens. When HLA alleles, especially DR and DQ, strongly co-occurred, attributing TCR associations to individual alleles was difficult. A later analysis found that TCR association rates varied across HLA loci, with DRB1 alleles showing the most associated TCRs and HLA-C alleles the fewest. The presence/absence analyses assumed that sequencing depth was roughly uniform across donors, and that assumption may not be true.

V and J lose 4 bases and 4 bases, and a span of 17 bases separates them. Sequences SGHNT (CDR1) and YYREEE (CDR2) are obtained from the germline V gene (reference sequence). The CDR3 runs 15 residues from the cysteine to the phenylalanine. This entry keeps only the CDR3 DNA: 45 bases, framed from base 1. The cohort consisted of more than 650 healthy bone marrow donors. Cohort members were all nominally healthy when sampled, although unrecorded immune exposures were likely present. The donor tested CMV seropositive and was one of the 289 seropositive cohort members. A peripheral blood sample was collected from each donor, and TCR beta sequencing was performed on peripheral blood mononuclear cells. Genomic DNA was extracted from the blood cell samples with the Qiagen DNeasy Blood Extraction Kit. Libraries were built with the immunoSEQ multiplex PCR assay. A mixture of 60 forward primers for TCR Vbeta segments and 13 reverse primers for TCR Jbeta segments was used in the multiplex PCR. Amplification of the CDR3 region of rearranged TCR beta genes was performed with a multiplex PCR assay on genomic DNA. The amplified TCR beta libraries were sequenced on the Illumina HiSeq System as 87-base-pair reads. As for how the authors treated the data: A later analysis tallied roughly 76 million unique TCR beta chains across the 700 or so repertoires, and about 12 million of those chains were shared by two or more donors. A nearest-neighbor algorithm error-corrected the raw reads and collapsed the reads into unique sequences, merging closely related sequences to remove PCR and sequencing errors. CDR3 sequences were aligned to IMGT reference sequences to assign V, D and J gene segments. For a sequence to be retained, a match of at least six nucleotides to both a V gene segment and a J gene segment was required. A rearrangement counted as productive if the CDR3 had no stop codons and remained in frame with V and J, and every other rearrangement counted as non-productive. Following IMGT convention, CDR3 was defined as the stretch from the second conserved V-encoded cysteine to the conserved J-encoded phenylalanine. In an earlier analysis of 500 to 650 of the donors, sequences lacking an unambiguous match to a single V gene segment were excluded. In an earlier analysis of about 590 of the donors, a V segment was called functional when productive rearrangements were above 56.7%, and segregating when the standard deviation between donors exceeded 5%. A statistical classification framework was developed to diagnose cytomegalovirus status using the catalog of TCR beta chain sequences. In a later analysis, TCR nucleotide sequences were compared against IMGT/GENE-DB human TR gene sequences so that V and J genes could be assigned. A later analysis assigned CDR3 sequences and most-parsimonious VDJ recombination scenarios with the TCRdist pipeline. In a later analysis, every TCR beta chain was defined by the combination of its CDR3 amino acid sequence and its V-gene family, and reads without a unique V-gene family were dropped. In a later analysis, some 600 highly shared, low-generation-probability nucleotide sequences were removed to address suspected cross-contamination and a sequencing artifact. In a later analysis, a clonal expansion index was calculated for each public chain from normalized within-repertoire ranks of inferred template counts. A later analysis computed generation probabilities with a VDJ recombination model fitted to out-of-frame rearrangements, and checked the results against IGoR. In a later analysis, TCR-TCR, TCR-HLA and TCR-CMV co-occurrence was scored with hypergeometric tests, and a repertoire-size bias correction was applied to TCR pairs. To estimate false discovery rates, a later analysis permuted the HLA or CMV assignments 20 times. In a later analysis, co-occurring TCRs were grouped using DBSCAN, and TCRdist sequence similarity was added for clustering within HLA-allele-positive subsets. Repertoires with fewer than 30,000 or more than 120,000 public chains were left out of co-occurrence clustering, as were a few repertoires with anomalous nucleotide sharing. As stored in TCRdb, this immuneACCESS dataset retains in-frame rearrangements with V and J assigned. A fraction of the clones does not appear; measured against another copy, unresolved V genes explain less than half of the discrepancy, and the remainder lacks a known reason. Clone size and the V and J calls come from that table; the DNA yielded D and trimming. A total of roughly 120,000 clones appear in this sample, roughly 66% of them only once. Of the sample, about 4.9% falls within the top ten clones.

Concerning this clone: The clone's antigen remains unknown. Within one base of it there is no much larger clone, and no base qualities were kept.

The TCR was taken from a man aged 60 to 69 in good health and CMV-seropositive. Sequenced material: PBMCs. This chain is built from TRBV5-4 and TRBJ1-1, with an unclear D gene assignment. The CDR3 region: CASSTIGGVGTEAFF. In nucleotide form, the sequence is TGTGCCAGCAGCACGATCGGAGGAGTGGGCACTGAAGCTTTCTTT.